This TCR beta chain was captured by sequencing in a study of blood T cell repertoires in COVID-19. Study at large: The United States, Italy and Spain provided the acute and convalescent COVID-19 samples. Nucleic acid was either cDNA or gDNA, and it came from T cells, B-cell-depleted T cells, or PBMCs.

The ends lost 4 bases at V and 6 bases at J; junction bases unmatched: 7. The CDR3 totals 15 residues. CDR1 and CDR2 from the germline V gene are LNHDA and SQIVND (reference sequence). Authors' data handling: Quantification of nucleated cells was approximated via reference gene primer amplification. Sequencing was performed with immunoSEQ multiplex PCR; in TCRdb, only in-frame clones are kept and a portion is missing. V and J calls and clone size are given by that table; D and trimming were obtained from the DNA. The sample carries some 96,000 clones, roughly nine tenths recorded once. The rearrangement joins TRBV19 to TRBJ2-7; 12 bases align to TRBD2. This TCR came from a man aged 55 to 70 with acute or convalescent COVID-19. The sequenced sample was peripheral blood. CDR3 bases: TGTGCCAGTAGTAGCCCTAGCGGGGGGGCCTTCGAGCAGTACTTC. Its protein product is CASSSPSGGAFEQYF.